The 23 T cell receptor beta chains presented below share a single source sample, sequenced in a study of cytomegalovirus exposure and HLA in healthy donors. PCR was performed using 60 Vbeta and 13 Jbeta primers. Libraries were prepared by immunoSEQ multiplex PCR; TCRdb keeps only in-frame clonotypes and omits some of them. The data show 160,000 or so clones, approximately 78% seen once. Input material: PBMCs. The receptors were gathered from a human donor in good health.

The chain uses TRBV9 and TRBJ2-1; 7 bases fit TRBD2. The length of the CDR3 is 18 residues. Germline values: CDR1 SGDLS, CDR2 YYNGEE. Trimming took 0 bases from V and 8 from J; bases not matched to a gene: 17. CDR3 nucleotides: TGTGCCAGCAGCGTAGTAGGGGCTAGCGGCGACCCCGGGTATGAGCAGTTCTTC. Its translation: CASSVVGASGDPGYEQFF.

This chain uses TRBV19 with TRBJ1-1; no firm D call. V was clipped by 10 bases and J by 1 base, with 13 bases between them. The CDR3 runs 13 residues. Looked up from germline, CDR1 is LNHDA and CDR2 is SQIVND (reference sequence). CDR3 region: CATQRQPNTEAFF. As DNA, the CDR3 is TGTGCCACCCAGAGGCAGCCGAACACTGAAGCTTTCTTT.

The CDR3 is CASSTDRGYEQYF. The CDR3 bases are TGCGCCAGCAGCACGGACAGGGGGTACGAGCAGTACTTC. The V and J genes are TRBV5-1 and TRBJ2-7; TRBD1 matches 10 bases. Germline V gene sequence: CDR1 SGHRS, CDR2 YFSETQ. After removal of 4 bases from V and 4 bases from J, the junction contained 2 bases not matched to a gene. This CDR3 has 13 residues.

Only one count was recorded for this clone. The CDR3 loop reads CASSRPTGLYQKLFF. CDR3 nucleotide sequence: TGTGCCAGCAGCCGCCCCACAGGGCTTTATCAAAAACTGTTTTTT. The chain is built from TRBV11-2 and TRBJ1-4, with a tentative D call TRBD1 (6 bases). V was shortened by 5 bases and J by 9 bases, with 19 bases between the two germline ends. The CDR3 extends over 15 amino acids. CDR1 and CDR2 (germline): SGHAT, FQNNGV.

The rearrangement joins TRBV5-1 to TRBJ2-1; D perhaps matches TRBD2 (6 bases). The ends were cut back, 5 bases at V and 9 bases at J, with 21 bases in the middle. Per germline, CDR1 SGHRS and CDR2 YFSETQ. There are 15 residues in the CDR3. CDR3 protein: CASSKGVGGVVEQFF. The CDR3 bases are TGCGCCAGCAGTAAAGGTGTCGGGGGAGTAGTTGAGCAGTTCTTC.

Points on this clone: A junction end diverges from the germline sequence, so it may reflect a read error. This sequence joins TRBV7-9 and TRBJ2-2, with D perhaps TRBD1 (6 bases). The CDR3 spans 13 residues. Germline-derived CDR1 and CDR2 are SEHNR and FQNEAQ (reference sequence). The CDR3 reads CVSSWDTQGELFF. The CDR3 bases are TGTGTCAGCAGCTGGGACACACAAGGGGAGCTGTTTTTT.

This chain uses TRBV25-1 with TRBJ1-1, with a weak D call TRBD1 (5 bases). Trimming took off 2 bases at V and 8 bases at J, with 12 bases between the two ends. The CDR3 consists of 13 residues. Germline CDR1 MGHDK, CDR2 SYGVNS. The CDR3 DNA reads as TGTGCCAGCAGTGAAGGAGGGAGACAGGAAGCTTTCTTT. Translated, it gives CASSEGGRQEAFF.

The chain is built from TRBV7-6 and TRBJ2-1, with TRBD2 identical over 11 bases. The CDR3 runs 16 residues. The J segment lost 4 bases and the V segment lost 3 bases, leaving 5 bases of the junction unmatched. Germline V lookup: CDR1 SGHVS, CDR2 FNYEAQ. The CDR3 region is CASSFSTSGAYNEQFF. The CDR3 DNA is TGTGCCAGCAGCTTCTCGACTAGCGGGGCATACAATGAGCAGTTCTTC.

The chain joins TRBV19 to TRBJ1-4; 8 bases agree with TRBD1. V shed 5 bases and J 5 bases; nucleotides not matched to a gene: 7. This CDR3 contains 15 residues. Germline V gene sequence: CDR1 LNHDA, CDR2 SQIVND (reference sequence). For the CDR3, the DNA is TGTGCCAGTAGTGCCCGGCGGACAGGGAATGAAAAACTGTTTTTT. It codes for CASSARRTGNEKLFF. The entire variable domain, with the rest obtained from reference TRBV19 and TRBJ1-4, is as follows: DGGITQSPKYLFRKEGQNVTLSCEQNLNHDAMYWYRQDPGQGLRLIYYSQIVNDFQKGDIAEGYSVSREKKESFPLTVTSAQKNPTAFYLCASSARRTGNEKLFFGSGTQLSVL.

The chain couples TRBV5-6 to TRBJ2-3; 8 bases align to TRBD2. This CDR3 contains 16 residues. The ends lost 4 bases at V and 2 bases at J; junction bases unmatched: 9. In germline, CDR1 is SGHDT, CDR2 YYEEEE. As DNA, the CDR3 is TGTGCCAGCAGCCGCCCCACTAGCGGACACACAGATACGCAGTATTTT. It codes for CASSRPTSGHTDTQYF.

This clone was seen a handful of times. The chain uses TRBV5-4 and TRBJ1-2; no clear D. Trimming pared 2 bases from V and 5 bases from J, leaving 4 bases between. This CDR3 region has 11 residues. From germline, CDR1 is SGHNT and CDR2 YYREEE (reference sequence). Written as DNA, the CDR3 is TGTGCCAGCAGCTTTAGTTATGGCTACACCTTC. Protein product: CASSFSYGYTF.

The chain has TRBV9 and TRBJ1-5, with TRBD1 identical over 7 bases. The CDR3 has 14 residues. V shed 4 bases, J shed 3 bases, and the junction held 4 bases outside the gene matches. Germline loops: CDR1 SGDLS, CDR2 YYNGEE. This CDR3 reads CASSIGQDNQPQHF. The CDR3 DNA reads as TGTGCCAGCAGCATTGGACAGGACAATCAGCCCCAGCATTTT. The whole variable domain, filled in from reference TRBV9 and TRBJ1-5, reads DSGVTQTPKHLITATGQRVTLRCSPRSGDLSVYWYQQSLDQGLQFLIQYYNGEERAKGNILERFSAQQFPDLHSELNLSSLELGDSALYFCASSIGQDNQPQHFGDGTRLSIL.

V is TRBV11-2 and J is TRBJ1-1, with no clear D. CDR3 length equals 13 residues. Germline CDR1 is SGHAT and CDR2 is FQNNGV. Trimming removed 1 base at V and 3 bases at J, with 6 bases between. The CDR3 nucleotides are TGTGCCAGCAGCTTAGCGTCCGACACTGAAGCTTTCTTT. Translating gives CASSLASDTEAFF.

V and J are TRBV6-5 and TRBJ1-2, with a weak D call TRBD1 (6 bases). With 0 bases removed from V and 4 bases from J, the gap between germline ends came to 12 bases. The germline CDR1 and CDR2 sequences are MNHEY and SVGAGI. CDR3 length equals 15 residues. For the CDR3, the DNA is TGTGCCAGCAGTTACTCGTCCGGGACACCCTATGGCTACACCTTC. This sequence encodes CASSYSSGTPYGYTF.

The genes are TRBV10-1 and TRBJ1-1, with 8 positions matching TRBD1. V was clipped by 4 bases and J by 0 bases; unmatched bases: 7. The CDR3 length is 16 residues. Germline V CDR1 and CDR2: WNHNN, SYGVQD (reference sequence). The CDR3 region is CASSATGEGVNTEAFF. Here the CDR3 DNA reads TGCGCCAGCAGTGCGACAGGGGAAGGTGTGAACACTGAAGCTTTCTTT.

The rearrangement joins TRBV5-1 to TRBJ2-6; a weak D match, TRBD2 (6 bases). The germline V and J ends were trimmed by 4 bases and 2 bases, with 10 bases remaining between them. CDR3 length: 15 amino acids. Germline loops: CDR1 SGHRS, CDR2 YFSETQ. CDR3 nucleotides: TGCGCCAGCAGCCCGACGGGGGCTGGGGCCAACGTCCTGACTTTC. It is translated as CASSPTGAGANVLTF. Filled out from reference TRBV5-1 and TRBJ2-6, the complete variable domain reads KAGVTQTPRYLIKTRGQQVTLSCSPISGHRSVSWYQQTPGQGLQFLFEYFSETQRNKGNFPGRFSGRQFSNSRSEMNVSTLELGDSALYLCASSPTGAGANVLTFGAGSRLTVL.

The chain has TRBV5-6 and TRBJ2-7; 7 nucleotides line up with TRBD1. CDR3 length: 14 residues. CDR1 and CDR2 (germline): SGHDT, YYEEEE. J lost 5 bases, V lost 4 bases, and 9 bases had no gene match. As DNA, the CDR3 is TGTGCCAGCAGCCACAGGGGCGCTGGCCACGAGCAGTACTTC. Residues: CASSHRGAGHEQYF.

V gene TRBV2 combines with J gene TRBJ1-1; 7 nucleotides agree with TRBD1. Germline CDR1 reads SNHLY; CDR2 reads FYNNEI. The CDR3 contains 13 residues. Trimming cost V 5 bases and J 7 bases; bases outside gene matches: 7. The CDR3 nucleotides read TGTGCCAGCAGTTCCACGACAGGGTATGAAGCTTTCTTT. Its protein product is CASSSTTGYEAFF.

This chain uses TRBV30 with TRBJ2-7; D is uncertain. Germline V gives CDR1 GTSNPN, CDR2 SVGIG (reference sequence). Trimming took off 0 bases at V and 6 bases at J, with 6 bases between the two ends. This CDR3 contains 11 residues. CDR3 DNA: TGTGCCTGGAGTGTAGAGTCCGAGCAGTACTTC. As protein: CAWSVESEQYF.

This chain connects TRBV7-6 to TRBJ2-1; TRBD1 matches 8 bases. There are 15 residues in the CDR3. Unmatched junction bases numbered 5, after V lost 4 bases and J lost 3 bases. Germline CDR1 reads SGHVS; CDR2 reads FNYEAQ. The CDR3 nucleotides are TGTGCCAGCAGCTCGCGGGGACAGGTCTACAATGAGCAGTTCTTC. Amino acids: CASSSRGQVYNEQFF.

This chain joins TRBV27 and TRBJ1-5; 9 bases align to TRBD1. V dropped 7 bases and J dropped 2; count of bases not matched to a gene: 3. Germline CDR1 is MNHEY and CDR2 is SMNVEV (reference sequence). The CDR3 has 14 residues. CDR3 sequence reads: CASTRTGGNQPQHF. CDR3 sequence (DNA): TGTGCCAGCACCCGGACAGGGGGCAATCAGCCCCAGCATTTT.

The V gene is TRBV11-2, the J gene TRBJ2-4, with D tentatively TRBD1 (5 bases). Germline loops: CDR1 SGHAT, CDR2 FQNNGV. V was clipped by 0 bases and J by 4 bases, with 10 bases between them. This CDR3 is built from 15 residues. The CDR3 DNA reads TGTGCCAGCAGCTTAGACCCAAGGGGTAAAAACATTCAGTACTTC. Translated, it gives CASSLDPRGKNIQYF.

The rearrangement links TRBV4-3 to TRBJ1-2, with 8 bases aligning to TRBD1. Germline assignment: CDR1 LGHNA and CDR2 YSLEER. Germline trimming cut 0 bases from V and 7 bases from J; bases unmatched to any gene: 7. CDR3 length: 15 residues. The CDR3 sequence: CASSQDTRTGCGYTF. Here the CDR3 DNA reads TGCGCCAGCAGCCAAGATACCCGGACAGGGTGTGGCTACACCTTC.